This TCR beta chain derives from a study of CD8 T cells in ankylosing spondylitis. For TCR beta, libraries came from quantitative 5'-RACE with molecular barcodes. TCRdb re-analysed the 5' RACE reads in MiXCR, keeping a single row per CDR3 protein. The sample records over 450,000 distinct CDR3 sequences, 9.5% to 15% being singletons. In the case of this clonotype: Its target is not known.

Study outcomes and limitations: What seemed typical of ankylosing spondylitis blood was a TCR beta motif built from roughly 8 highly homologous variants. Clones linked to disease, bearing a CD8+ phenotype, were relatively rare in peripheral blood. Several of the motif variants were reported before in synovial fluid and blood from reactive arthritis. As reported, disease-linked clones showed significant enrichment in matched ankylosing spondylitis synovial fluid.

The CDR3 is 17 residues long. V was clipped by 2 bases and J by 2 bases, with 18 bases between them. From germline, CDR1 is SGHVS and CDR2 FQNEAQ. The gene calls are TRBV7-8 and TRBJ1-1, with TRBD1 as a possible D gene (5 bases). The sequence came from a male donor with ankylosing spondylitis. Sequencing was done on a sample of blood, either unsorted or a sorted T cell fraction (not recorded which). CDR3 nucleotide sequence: TGTGCCAGCAGCTTATATTCAGGGCCCGGCCTTAACACTGAAGCTTTCTTT. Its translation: CASSLYSGPGLNTEAFF.